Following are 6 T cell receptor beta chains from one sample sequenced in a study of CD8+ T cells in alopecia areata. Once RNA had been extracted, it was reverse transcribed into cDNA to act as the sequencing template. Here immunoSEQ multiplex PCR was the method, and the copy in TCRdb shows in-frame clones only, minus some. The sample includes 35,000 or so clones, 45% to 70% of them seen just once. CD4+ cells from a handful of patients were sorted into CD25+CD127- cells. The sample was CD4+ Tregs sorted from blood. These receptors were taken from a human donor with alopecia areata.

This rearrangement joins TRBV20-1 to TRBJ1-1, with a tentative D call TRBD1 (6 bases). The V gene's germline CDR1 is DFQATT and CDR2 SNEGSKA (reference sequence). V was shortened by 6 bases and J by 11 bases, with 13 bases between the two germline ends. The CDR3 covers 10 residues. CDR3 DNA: TGCAGTGCGCGGACAGAGCGGGCTTTCTTT. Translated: CSARTERAFF.

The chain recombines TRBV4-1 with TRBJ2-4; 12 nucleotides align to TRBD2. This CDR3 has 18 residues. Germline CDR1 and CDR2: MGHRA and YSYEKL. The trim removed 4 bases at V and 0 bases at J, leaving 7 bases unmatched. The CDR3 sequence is CASSRGLAGTLAKNIQYF. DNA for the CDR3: TGCGCCAGCAGCCGAGGACTAGCGGGGACTCTAGCCAAAAACATTCAGTACTTC.

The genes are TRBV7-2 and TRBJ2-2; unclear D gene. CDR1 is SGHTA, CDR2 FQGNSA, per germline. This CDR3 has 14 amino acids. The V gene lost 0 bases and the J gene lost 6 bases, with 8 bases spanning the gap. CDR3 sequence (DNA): TGTGCCAGCAGCTTAGCTGAGTATTCCGGGGAGCTGTTTTTT. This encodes CASSLAEYSGELFF.

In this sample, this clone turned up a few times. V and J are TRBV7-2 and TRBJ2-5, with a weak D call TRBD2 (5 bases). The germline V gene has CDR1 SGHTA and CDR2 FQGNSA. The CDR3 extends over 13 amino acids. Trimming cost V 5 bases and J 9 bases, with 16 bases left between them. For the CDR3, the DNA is TGTGCCAGCAGCACCAGAGGAGGAAGCCCCCAGTACTTC. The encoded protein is CASSTRGGSPQYF.

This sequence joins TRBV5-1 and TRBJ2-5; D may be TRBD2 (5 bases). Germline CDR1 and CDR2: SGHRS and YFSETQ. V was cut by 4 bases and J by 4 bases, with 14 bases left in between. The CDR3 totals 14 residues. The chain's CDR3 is CASSPRAGGETQYF. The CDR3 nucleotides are TGCGCCAGCAGCCCCCGCGCCGGAGGAGAGACCCAGTACTTC.

CDR3 sequence: CASSPPRGAWREQYF. As DNA, the CDR3 is TGTGCCAGCAGCCCCCCGAGGGGCGCCTGGCGGGAGCAGTACTTC. The chain links TRBV6-6 to TRBJ2-5, with 7 bases identical to TRBD2. The V gene end was trimmed by 6 bases and the J gene end by 11 bases; junction bases not matched to a gene: 18. Germline values: CDR1 MNHNY, CDR2 SVGAGI (reference sequence). The CDR3 is made up of 15 amino acids.